This passage covers 15 T cell receptor beta chains from one sample sequenced in a study of blood T cells in healthy people across ages. Together with a sample-barcoded 5' primer, a J-beta primer mix was included in a second PCR lasting roughly 6 to 12 cycles. MiXCR, run by TCRdb on the 5' RACE reads, gives a single entry per CDR3 protein. The sample includes fewer than 800,000 distinct CDR3 sequences, 32% of them seen just once. The sequencing sample was made of blood. The receptors come from a woman of 80 years or more in good health.

The V and J genes are TRBV20-1 and TRBJ2-2, with 7 nucleotides matching TRBD1. The CDR3 covers 16 residues. V lost 2 bases to trimming and J lost 0 bases; unmatched junction nucleotides: 6. Germline V gives CDR1 DFQATT, CDR2 SNEGSKA (reference sequence). The CDR3 sequence is CSARSAGGANTGELFF. For the CDR3, the DNA is TGCAGTGCTAGAAGTGCAGGGGGTGCGAACACCGGGGAGCTGTTTTTT.

This clonotype appeared a few times. One junction end disagrees with the germline gene, perhaps due to a read error. CDR3 sequence: CAGSLQETQYF. The CDR3 DNA is TGTGCCGGCAGCTTGCAGGAGACCCAGTACTTC. V gene TRBV5-6 combines with J gene TRBJ2-5; D gene uncertain. The CDR3 extends over 11 amino acids. Germline loops: CDR1 SGHDT, CDR2 YYEEEE.

The genes are TRBV4-1 and TRBJ2-3; D may be TRBD1 (6 bases). Trimming cost V 4 bases and J 6 bases, with 14 bases left between them. This CDR3 has 14 residues. Germline lookup yields CDR1 MGHRA and CDR2 YSYEKL. DNA for the CDR3: TGCGCCAGCAGCCCGCCAGGGGCCGGGGATACGCAGTATTTT. Translating gives CASSPPGAGDTQYF.

The V gene is TRBV20-1, the J gene TRBJ2-7, with D possibly being TRBD1 (6 bases). The DNA end is a closer match to TRBJ2-5, so the J assignment may be wrong. Per germline, CDR1 DFQATT and CDR2 SNEGSKA (reference sequence). The CDR3 spans 14 residues. CDR3 sequence: CSATGPSGDETQYF. The CDR3 bases are TGCAGTGCCACCGGGCCCTCAGGGGATGAGACCCAGTACTTC.

This clonotype was detected only a few times. V and J are TRBV2 and TRBJ2-2, with D maybe TRBD2 (5 bases). Between the trimmed V and J ends, which lost 4 bases and 5 bases, there was a span of 11 bases. Germline loops: CDR1 SNHLY, CDR2 FYNNEI. CDR3 length equals 14 residues. CDR3 DNA: TGTGCCAGCAGTGTCTCTCCGGGGACCGGGGAGCTGTTTTTT. Translation: CASSVSPGTGELFF.

This clonotype was found many times. The chain has TRBV15 and TRBJ2-3, with 8 bases aligning to TRBD2. Germline lookup yields CDR1 LNHNV and CDR2 YYDKDF (reference sequence). This CDR3 has 16 residues. V lost 5 bases, J lost 1 base, and 8 bases stayed unmatched. In nucleotides, the CDR3 is TGTGCCACCAGCCCTGGACGGGGGGGCCGCACAGATACGCAGTATTTT. Amino acids: CATSPGRGGRTDTQYF. The variable domain in full, with the rest retrieved from reference TRBV15 and TRBJ2-3, is DAMVIQNPRYQVTQFGKPVTLSCSQTLNHNVMYWYQQKSSQAPKLLFHYYDKDFNNEADTPDNFQSRRPNTSFCFLDIRSPGLGDTAMYLCATSPGRGGRTDTQYFGPGTRLTVL.

Many counts were recorded for this clonotype. V usage is TRBV29-1 and J usage is TRBJ2-3; D remains ambiguous. From germline, CDR1 is SQVTM and CDR2 ANQGSEA. V was trimmed by 8 bases and J by 1 base, leaving 10 bases between them. There are 12 residues in the CDR3. CDR3 loop: CSLRQGTDTQYF. In DNA, the CDR3 is TGCAGCTTACGCCAGGGCACAGATACGCAGTATTTT.

This clonotype occurred a few times. The V and J genes are TRBV11-2 and TRBJ1-1; D is uncertain. Germline CDR1 SGHAT, CDR2 FQNNGV. The CDR3 has 16 residues. Trimming pared 1 base from V and 4 bases from J, leaving 16 bases between. The CDR3 spells CASSLVGKGGSTEAFF. The CDR3 bases are TGTGCCAGCAGCTTAGTAGGGAAGGGAGGGAGCACTGAAGCTTTCTTT.

This clonotype has just a few counts. J is TRBJ2-4 and V is TRBV20-1; D might be TRBD1 or TRBD2, each matching 7 bases. Trimming left V 5 bases short and J 5 bases short, with 13 bases between. The CDR3 covers 13 residues. From germline, CDR1 is DFQATT and CDR2 SNEGSKA (reference sequence). DNA of the CDR3: TGCAGTGCTTTGGGGGGGACAGAAAACATTCAGTACTTC. It encodes CSALGGTENIQYF.

V is TRBV29-1 and J is TRBJ2-7, with 14 bases matching TRBD2. Germline V gene sequence: CDR1 SQVTM, CDR2 ANQGSEA. Trimming took 5 bases from V and 4 from J; bases not matched to a gene: 4. The CDR3 runs 14 residues. The CDR3 protein is CSVRTSGRLYEQYF. The CDR3 DNA follows: TGCAGCGTTCGGACTAGCGGGAGGTTGTACGAGCAGTACTTC.

In this sample, this clonotype turned up a few times. The J gene is TRBJ2-1, the V gene TRBV18; the D gene is possibly TRBD1 (6 bases). V was trimmed by 1 base and J by 7 bases, leaving 8 bases between them. Germline CDR1 reads KGHSH; CDR2 reads LQKENI. This CDR3 is built from 13 residues. CDR3 amino acids: CASSPLRGNEQFF. DNA for the CDR3: TGTGCCAGCTCACCACTGAGGGGGAATGAGCAGTTCTTC.

This clonotype was counted at least ten times. The rearrangement joins TRBV6-2 or TRBV6-3 to TRBJ2-3; D is unresolved. The ends were cut back, 4 bases at V and 2 bases at J, with 4 bases in the middle. Germline V gene sequence: CDR1 MNHEY, CDR2 SVGEGT. The CDR3 contains 12 residues. In nucleotides, the CDR3 is TGTGCCAGCAGTTCCCACACAGATACGCAGTATTTT. Amino acids: CASSSHTDTQYF.

Concerning this clonotype: One base away lies a much larger clone, so this may be a sequencing read error. In nucleotides, the CDR3 is TGTGCCAGCTCACCCGGGACAGGGGGTGCGTGGGGGCAGTACTTC. This gives the protein CASSPGTGGAWGQYF. The V gene is TRBV18, the J gene TRBJ2-7, with TRBD1 identical over 11 bases. V dropped 3 bases and J dropped 9; count of bases not matched to a gene: 10. Germline-derived CDR1 and CDR2 are KGHSH and LQKENI. The length of the CDR3 is 15 residues.

The chain is built from TRBV2 and TRBJ1-6; unclear D gene. With 6 bases removed from V and 6 bases from J, the gap between germline ends came to 12 bases. This CDR3 is 14 amino acids long. Germline V gene sequence: CDR1 SNHLY, CDR2 FYNNEI. The CDR3 spells CASRKGEFNSPLHF. The CDR3 bases are TGTGCCAGCAGGAAAGGCGAGTTTAATTCACCCCTCCACTTT. Filled out from reference TRBV2 and TRBJ1-6, the complete variable domain reads EPEVTQTPSHQVTQMGQEVILRCVPISNHLYFYWYRQILGQKVEFLVSFYNNEISEKSEIFDDQFSVERPDGSNFTLKIRSTKLEDSAMYFCASRKGEFNSPLHFGNGTRLTVT.

This chain uses TRBV20-1 with TRBJ1-1; TRBD1 matches at 9 bases. Germline lookup yields CDR1 DFQATT and CDR2 SNEGSKA (reference sequence). The length of the CDR3 is 15 residues. The V and J ends lost 8 bases and 0 bases, in that order; junction bases with no gene match: 10. The CDR3 loop is CSTNPGQGLNTEAFF. CDR3 DNA: TGCAGTACGAACCCGGGACAGGGTTTGAACACTGAAGCTTTCTTT.